This T cell receptor (beta chain) was recorded in a study of early T cells in non-severe SARS-CoV-2 infection. For the study at large: Sequencing used unsorted whole-blood bulk RNA, so chains lack pairing. Findings and caveats of the study: Database matching using VDJdb favored anti-spike CD8 responses, with private and CD4 specificities left missing.

Individually, cDNA molecules had unique molecular identifiers attached to them. MiXCR, run by TCRdb on the 5' RACE reads, gives a single entry per CDR3 protein. The sample consists of fewer than 55,000 distinct CDR3 sequences, 4% of them appearing once. From germline, CDR1 is SQVTM and CDR2 ANQGSEA. Between the trimmed V and J ends, which lost 8 bases and 7 bases, there was a span of 15 bases. CDR3 length equals 12 residues. This clonotype was detected many times. The antigen is unknown. The V gene is TRBV29-1, the J gene TRBJ2-1; perhaps TRBD2 as D (6 bases). Sequencing input: whole blood. The sequence came from an adult who was a healthcare worker with PCR-confirmed SARS-CoV-2 infection or an uninfected control (not recorded which). As DNA, the CDR3 is TGCAGCTCTGGGCGGGATCGGAATGAGCAGTTCTTC. This encodes CSSGRDRNEQFF.